This TCR beta chain was recorded in a study of cytomegalovirus exposure and HLA in healthy donors. Study at large: Within an early data release were roughly 83 million unique TCRs drawn from HLA-typed donors. Across more than 350 genotyped donors, around 80% landed in the Caucasian-associated ancestry cluster. Study-wide results and limits: Cytomegalovirus-associated status was assigned to 150 to 200 TCR beta chains. A later analysis found TCR association rates differed by HLA locus, highest for DRB1 and lowest for HLA-C.

This clone came up a few times. The antigen is unknown. Trimming removed 0 bases from V and 9 bases from J, with 20 bases in between. The CDR3 has 15 residues. CDR1 and CDR2 (germline): SQVTM, ANQGSEA. 13 Jbeta primers and 60 Vbeta primers were used for the PCR. Data came from immunoSEQ multiplex PCR; TCRdb stores just in-frame clones and leaves some out. Here the sample spans around 300,000 clones, roughly 70% being singletons. Sequencing input: PBMCs. The TCR comes from a female donor in good health and CMV-seronegative. The V gene is TRBV29-1, the J gene TRBJ1-2; D remains ambiguous. In DNA form, the CDR3 reads TGCAGCGTTGAAGATCGAGGCATTGGCCCCCTAAGCTACACCTTC. This sequence encodes CSVEDRGIGPLSYTF.